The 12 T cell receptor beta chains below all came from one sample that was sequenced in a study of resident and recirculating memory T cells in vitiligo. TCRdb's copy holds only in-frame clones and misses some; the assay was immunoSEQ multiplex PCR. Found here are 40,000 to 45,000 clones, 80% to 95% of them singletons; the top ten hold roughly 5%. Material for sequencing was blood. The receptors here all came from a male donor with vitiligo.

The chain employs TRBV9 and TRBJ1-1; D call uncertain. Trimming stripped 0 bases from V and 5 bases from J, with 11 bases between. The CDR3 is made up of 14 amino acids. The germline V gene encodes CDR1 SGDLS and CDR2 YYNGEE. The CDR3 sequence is CASSVGSGGTEAFF. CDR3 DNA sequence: TGTGCCAGCAGCGTAGGCTCAGGCGGGACTGAAGCTTTCTTT.

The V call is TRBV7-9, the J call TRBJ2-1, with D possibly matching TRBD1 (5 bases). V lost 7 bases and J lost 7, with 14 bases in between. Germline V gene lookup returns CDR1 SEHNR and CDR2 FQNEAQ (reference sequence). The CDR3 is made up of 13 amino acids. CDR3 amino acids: CASTVWGRNEQFF. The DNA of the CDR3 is TGTGCCAGCACCGTTTGGGGCAGGAATGAGCAGTTCTTC.

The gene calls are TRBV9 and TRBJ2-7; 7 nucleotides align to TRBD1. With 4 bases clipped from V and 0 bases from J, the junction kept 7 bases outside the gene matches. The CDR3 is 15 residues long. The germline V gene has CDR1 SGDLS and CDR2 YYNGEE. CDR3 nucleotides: TGTGCCAGCAGCCCCTGGGACAGTAGCTCCTACGAGCAGTACTTC. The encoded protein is CASSPWDSSSYEQYF. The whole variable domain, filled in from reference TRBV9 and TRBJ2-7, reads DSGVTQTPKHLITATGQRVTLRCSPRSGDLSVYWYQQSLDQGLQFLIQYYNGEERAKGNILERFSAQQFPDLHSELNLSSLELGDSALYFCASSPWDSSSYEQYFGPGTRLTVT.

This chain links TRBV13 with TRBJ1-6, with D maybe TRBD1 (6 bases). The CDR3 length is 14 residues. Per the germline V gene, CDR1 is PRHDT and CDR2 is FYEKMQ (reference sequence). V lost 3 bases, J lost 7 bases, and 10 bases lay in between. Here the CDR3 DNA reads TGTGCCAGCAGCTTGGGTCAGGGGAATTCACCCCTCCACTTT. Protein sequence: CASSLGQGNSPLHF. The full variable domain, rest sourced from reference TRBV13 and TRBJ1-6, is AAGVIQSPRHLIKEKRETATLKCYPIPRHDTVYWYQQGPGQDPQFLISFYEKMQSDKGSIPDRFSAQQFSDYHSELNMSSLELGDSALYFCASSLGQGNSPLHFGNGTRLTVT.

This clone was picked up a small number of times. The DNA for the CDR3 is TGCGCCAGCAGGCCTAGCGGATTGAACACCGGGGAGCTGTTTTTT. Amino acids: CASRPSGLNTGELFF. This chain joins TRBV5-1 and TRBJ2-2, with 7 bases matching TRBD2. The CDR3 is 15 amino acids. CDR1 and CDR2 from the germline V gene are SGHRS and YFSETQ. With V trimmed by 5 bases and J by 1 base, 5 bases remained unmatched.

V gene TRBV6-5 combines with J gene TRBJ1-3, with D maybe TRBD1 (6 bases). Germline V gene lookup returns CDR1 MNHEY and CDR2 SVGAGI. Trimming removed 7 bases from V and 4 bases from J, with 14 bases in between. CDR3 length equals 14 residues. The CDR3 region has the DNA TGTGCCAGCACCCAGGGGCCATCCGGAAACACCATATATTTT. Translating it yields CASTQGPSGNTIYF.

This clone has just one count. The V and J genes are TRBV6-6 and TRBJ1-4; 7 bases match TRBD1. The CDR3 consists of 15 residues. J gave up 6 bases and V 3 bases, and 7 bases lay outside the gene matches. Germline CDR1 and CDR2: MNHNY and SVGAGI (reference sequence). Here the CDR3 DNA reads TGTGCCAGCAGTTATTCCGGGACAGCTGATGAAAAACTGTTTTTT. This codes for CASSYSGTADEKLFF.

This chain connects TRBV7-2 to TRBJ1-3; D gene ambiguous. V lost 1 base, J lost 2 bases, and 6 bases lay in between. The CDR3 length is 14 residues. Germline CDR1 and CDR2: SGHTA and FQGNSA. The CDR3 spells CASSLELAGNTIYF. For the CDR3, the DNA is TGTGCCAGCAGCTTAGAGCTGGCTGGAAACACCATATATTTT.

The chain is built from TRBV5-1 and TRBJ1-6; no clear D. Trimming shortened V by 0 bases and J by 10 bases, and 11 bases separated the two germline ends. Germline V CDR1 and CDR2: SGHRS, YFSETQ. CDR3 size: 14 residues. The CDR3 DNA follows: TGCGCCAGCAGCTTGGTGGGCGCGGGATCACCCCTCCACTTT. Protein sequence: CASSLVGAGSPLHF.

Here the CDR3 reads CATSRDLGATQYF. Here the CDR3 DNA reads TGTGCCACCAGCAGGGACCTAGGGGCGACCCAGTACTTC. The gene calls are TRBV15 and TRBJ2-5; D is possibly TRBD1 (5 bases). The CDR3 has 13 amino acids. Looked up from germline, CDR1 is LNHNV and CDR2 is YYDKDF (reference sequence). Trimming cost V 3 bases and J 7 bases, with 12 bases left between them. Using reference TRBV15 and TRBJ2-5 for the parts outside the CDR3, the full variable domain is DAMVIQNPRYQVTQFGKPVTLSCSQTLNHNVMYWYQQKSSQAPKLLFHYYDKDFNNEADTPDNFQSRRPNTSFCFLDIRSPGLGDTAMYLCATSRDLGATQYFGPGTRLLVL.

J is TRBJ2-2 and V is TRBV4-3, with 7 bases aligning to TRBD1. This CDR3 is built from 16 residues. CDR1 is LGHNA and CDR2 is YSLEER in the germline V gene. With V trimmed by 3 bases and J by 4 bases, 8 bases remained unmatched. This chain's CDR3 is CASSHMSWDSTGELFF. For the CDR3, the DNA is TGCGCCAGCAGCCATATGTCATGGGACAGCACCGGGGAGCTGTTTTTT.

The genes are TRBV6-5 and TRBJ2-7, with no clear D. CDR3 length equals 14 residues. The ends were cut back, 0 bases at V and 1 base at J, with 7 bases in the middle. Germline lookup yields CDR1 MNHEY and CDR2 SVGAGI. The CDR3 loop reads CASSYSGRSYEQYF. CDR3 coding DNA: TGTGCCAGCAGTTACTCGGGCAGGTCCTACGAGCAGTACTTC.